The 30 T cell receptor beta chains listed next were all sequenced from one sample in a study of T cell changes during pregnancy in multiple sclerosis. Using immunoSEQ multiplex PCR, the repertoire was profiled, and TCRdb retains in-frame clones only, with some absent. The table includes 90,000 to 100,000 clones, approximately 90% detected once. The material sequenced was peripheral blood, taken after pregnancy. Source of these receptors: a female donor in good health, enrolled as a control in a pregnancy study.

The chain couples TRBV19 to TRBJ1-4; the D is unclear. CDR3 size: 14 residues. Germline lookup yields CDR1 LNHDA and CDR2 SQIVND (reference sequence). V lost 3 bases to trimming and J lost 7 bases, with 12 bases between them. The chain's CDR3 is CASSMAGRSEKLFF. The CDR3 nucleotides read TGTGCCAGTAGTATGGCGGGAAGGAGTGAAAAACTGTTTTTT. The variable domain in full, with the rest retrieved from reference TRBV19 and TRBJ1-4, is DGGITQSPKYLFRKEGQNVTLSCEQNLNHDAMYWYRQDPGQGLRLIYYSQIVNDFQKGDIAEGYSVSREKKESFPLTVTSAQKNPTAFYLCASSMAGRSEKLFFGSGTQLSVL.

CDR3 DNA: TGTGCCAGCACCCCGGGACTAGCGGGGACCAATGAGCAGTTCTTC. Translation: CASTPGLAGTNEQFF. This chain links TRBV27 with TRBJ2-1; the match to TRBD2 covers 13 bases. The J segment lost 6 bases and the V segment lost 7 bases, leaving 6 bases of the junction unmatched. This CDR3 spans 15 amino acids. Germline assignment: CDR1 MNHEY and CDR2 SMNVEV (reference sequence).

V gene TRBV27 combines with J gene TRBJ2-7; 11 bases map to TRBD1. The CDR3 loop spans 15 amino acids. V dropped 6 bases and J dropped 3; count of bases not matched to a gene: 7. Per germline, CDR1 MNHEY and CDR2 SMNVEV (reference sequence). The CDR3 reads CASSLGQGAVYEQYF. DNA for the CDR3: TGTGCCAGCAGCCTCGGACAGGGGGCTGTCTACGAGCAGTACTTC.

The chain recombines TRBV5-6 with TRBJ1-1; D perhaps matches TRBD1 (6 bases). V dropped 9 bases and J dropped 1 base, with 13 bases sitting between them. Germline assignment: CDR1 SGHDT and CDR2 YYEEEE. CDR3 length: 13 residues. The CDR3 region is CATSRGGNTEAFF. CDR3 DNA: TGTGCCACCAGTAGGGGGGGGAACACTGAAGCTTTCTTT.

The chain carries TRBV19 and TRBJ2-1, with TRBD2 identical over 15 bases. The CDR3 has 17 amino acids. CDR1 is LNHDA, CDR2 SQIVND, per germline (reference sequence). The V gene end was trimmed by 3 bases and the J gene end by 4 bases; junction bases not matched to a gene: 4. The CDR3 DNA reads TGTGCCAGTAGTATTAGGACTAGCGGGAGGGGATACAATGAGCAGTTCTTC. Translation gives CASSIRTSGRGYNEQFF.

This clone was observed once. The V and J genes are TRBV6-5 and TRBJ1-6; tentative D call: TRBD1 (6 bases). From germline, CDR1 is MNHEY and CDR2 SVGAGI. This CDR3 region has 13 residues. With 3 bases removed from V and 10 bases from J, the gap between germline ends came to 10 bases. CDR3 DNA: TGTGCCAGCAGTTATTCGACAGGATCACCCCTCCACTTT. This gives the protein CASSYSTGSPLHF.

CDR3 region: CASGLWQDTQYF. CDR3 DNA sequence: TGTGCTAGTGGTTTGTGGCAAGATACGCAGTATTTT. V is TRBV12-5 and J is TRBJ2-3; D is ambiguous. V lost 2 bases and J lost 5, with 5 bases in between. The CDR3 spans 12 residues. CDR1 and CDR2 (germline): LGHNT, FRNRAP.

This CDR3 is CAGASRCSCRWDTKVETQYF. CDR3 DNA: TGTGCCGGGGCCTCACGATGTTCCTGCCGTTGGGACACCAAGGTGGAGACCCAGTACTTC. The chain carries TRBV6-9 and TRBJ2-5; perhaps TRBD1 as D (6 bases). This CDR3 region has 20 residues. With 11 bases removed from V and 5 bases from J, the gap between germline ends came to 39 bases. CDR1 is MNHGY and CDR2 is SVAAGI in the germline V gene.

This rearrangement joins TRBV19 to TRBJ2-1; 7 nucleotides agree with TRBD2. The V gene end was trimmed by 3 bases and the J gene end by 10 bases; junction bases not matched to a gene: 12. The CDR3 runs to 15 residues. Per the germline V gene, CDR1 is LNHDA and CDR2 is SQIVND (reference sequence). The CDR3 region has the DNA TGTGCCAGTAGTATCCTGCCAGCGACGGGAGGAGAGCAGTTCTTC. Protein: CASSILPATGGEQFF.

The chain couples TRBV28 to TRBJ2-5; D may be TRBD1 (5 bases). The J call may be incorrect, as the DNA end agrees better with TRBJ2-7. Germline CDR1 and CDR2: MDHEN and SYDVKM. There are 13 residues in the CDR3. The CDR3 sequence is CASSLTDAYEQYF. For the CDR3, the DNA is TGTGCCAGCAGTTTGACAGACGCCTACGAGCAGTACTTC.

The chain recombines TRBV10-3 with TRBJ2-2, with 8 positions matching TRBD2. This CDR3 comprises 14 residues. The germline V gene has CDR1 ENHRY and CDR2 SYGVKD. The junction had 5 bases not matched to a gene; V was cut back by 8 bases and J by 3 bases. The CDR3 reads CAIGRGGYTGELFF. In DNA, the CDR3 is TGTGCCATCGGACGGGGGGGGTACACCGGGGAGCTGTTTTTT.

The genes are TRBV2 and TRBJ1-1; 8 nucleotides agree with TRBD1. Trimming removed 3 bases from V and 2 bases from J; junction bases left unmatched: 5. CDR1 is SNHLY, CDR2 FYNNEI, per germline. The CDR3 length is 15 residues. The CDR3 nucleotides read TGTGCCAGCAGTGATAACAGGGGGAGTAACACTGAAGCTTTCTTT. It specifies CASSDNRGSNTEAFF.

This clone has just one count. The CDR3 is CASSQIRSWGMNTEAFF. The CDR3 DNA reads TGCGCCAGCAGCCAAATCAGGTCCTGGGGCATGAACACTGAAGCTTTCTTT. This rearrangement joins TRBV4-1 to TRBJ1-1; D is perhaps TRBD1 (5 bases). This CDR3 has 17 amino acids. Germline assignment: CDR1 MGHRA and CDR2 YSYEKL. Trimming took 2 bases from V and 0 from J, leaving 16 bases between them.

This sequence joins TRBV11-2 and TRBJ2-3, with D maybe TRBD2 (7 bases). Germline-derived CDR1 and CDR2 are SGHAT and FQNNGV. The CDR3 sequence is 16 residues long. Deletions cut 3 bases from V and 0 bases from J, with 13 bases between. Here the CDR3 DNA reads TGTGCCAGCAGCTTTTCGCGGGGGCGTAGCACAGATACGCAGTATTTT. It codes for CASSFSRGRSTDTQYF.

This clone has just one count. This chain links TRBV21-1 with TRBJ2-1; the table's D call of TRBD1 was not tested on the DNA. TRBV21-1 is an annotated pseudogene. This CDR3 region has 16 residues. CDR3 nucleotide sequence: TGTGCCAGCAGCAAAGCATGCGGACAGGAGAACAATGAGCAGTTCTTC. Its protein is CASSKACGQENNEQFF.

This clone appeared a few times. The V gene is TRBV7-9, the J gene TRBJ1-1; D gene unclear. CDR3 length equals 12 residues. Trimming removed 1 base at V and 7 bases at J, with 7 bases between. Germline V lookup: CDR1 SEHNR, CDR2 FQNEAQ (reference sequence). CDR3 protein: CASSLEFYEAFF. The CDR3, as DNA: TGTGCCAGCAGCTTAGAATTCTATGAAGCTTTCTTT.

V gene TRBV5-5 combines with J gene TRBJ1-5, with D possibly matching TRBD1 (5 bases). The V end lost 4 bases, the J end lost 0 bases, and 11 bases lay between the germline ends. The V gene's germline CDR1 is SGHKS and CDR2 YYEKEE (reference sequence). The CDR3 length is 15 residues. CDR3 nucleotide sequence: TGTGCCAGCAGCCTGGCAGACAGTAGCAATCAGCCCCAGCATTTT. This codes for CASSLADSSNQPQHF.

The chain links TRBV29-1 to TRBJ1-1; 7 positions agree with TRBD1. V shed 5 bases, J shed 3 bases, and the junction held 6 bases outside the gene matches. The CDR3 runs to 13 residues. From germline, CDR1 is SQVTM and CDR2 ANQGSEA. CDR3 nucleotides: TGCAGCGTTACCGGGACAGAACACACTGAAGCTTTCTTT. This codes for CSVTGTEHTEAFF. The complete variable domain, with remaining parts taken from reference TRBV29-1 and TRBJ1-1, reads SAVISQKPSRDICQRGTSLTIQCQVDSQVTMMFWYRQQPGQSLTLIATANQGSEATYESGFVIDKFPISRPNLTFSTLTVSNMSPEDSSIYLCSVTGTEHTEAFFGQGTRLTVV.

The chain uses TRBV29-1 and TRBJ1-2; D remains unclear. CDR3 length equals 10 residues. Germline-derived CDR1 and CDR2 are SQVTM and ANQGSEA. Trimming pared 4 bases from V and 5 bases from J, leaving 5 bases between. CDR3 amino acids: CSVAGYGYTF. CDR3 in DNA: TGCAGCGTTGCGGGATATGGCTACACCTTC.

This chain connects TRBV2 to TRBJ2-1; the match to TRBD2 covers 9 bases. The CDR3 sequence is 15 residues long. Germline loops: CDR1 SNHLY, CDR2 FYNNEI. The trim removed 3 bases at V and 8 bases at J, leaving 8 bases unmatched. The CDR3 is CASSDLAGPSDEQFF. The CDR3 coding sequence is TGTGCCAGCAGTGACCTAGCGGGACCCTCGGATGAGCAGTTCTTC.

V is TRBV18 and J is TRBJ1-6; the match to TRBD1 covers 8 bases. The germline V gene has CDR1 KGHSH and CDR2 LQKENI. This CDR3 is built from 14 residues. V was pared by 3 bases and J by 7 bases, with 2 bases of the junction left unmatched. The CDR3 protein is CASSPGQANSPLHF. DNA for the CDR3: TGTGCCAGCTCACCGGGACAGGCAAATTCACCCCTCCACTTT. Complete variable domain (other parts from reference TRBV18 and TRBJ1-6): NAGVMQNPRHLVRRRGQEARLRCSPMKGHSHVYWYRQLPEEGLKFMVYLQKENIIDESGMPKERFSAEFPKEGPSILRIQQVVRGDSAAYFCASSPGQANSPLHFGNGTRLTVT.

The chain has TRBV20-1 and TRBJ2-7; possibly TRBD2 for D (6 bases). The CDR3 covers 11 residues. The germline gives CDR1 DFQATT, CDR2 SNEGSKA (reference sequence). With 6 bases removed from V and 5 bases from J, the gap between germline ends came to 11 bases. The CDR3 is CSAPGGNEQYF. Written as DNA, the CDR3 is TGCAGTGCCCCCGGGGGAAACGAGCAGTACTTC.

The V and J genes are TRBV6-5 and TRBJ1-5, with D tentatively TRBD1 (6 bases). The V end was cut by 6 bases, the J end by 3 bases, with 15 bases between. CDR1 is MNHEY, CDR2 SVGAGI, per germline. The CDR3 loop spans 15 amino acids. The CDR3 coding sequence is TGTGCCAGCAGCCCCCGAACAGGGAACAATCAGCCCCAGCATTTT. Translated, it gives CASSPRTGNNQPQHF.

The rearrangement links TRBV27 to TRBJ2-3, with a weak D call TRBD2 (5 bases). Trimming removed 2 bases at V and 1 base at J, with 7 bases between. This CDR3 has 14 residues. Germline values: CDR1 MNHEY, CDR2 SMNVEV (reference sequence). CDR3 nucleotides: TGTGCCAGCAGTTTAACGGAGGGCACAGATACGCAGTATTTT. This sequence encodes CASSLTEGTDTQYF.

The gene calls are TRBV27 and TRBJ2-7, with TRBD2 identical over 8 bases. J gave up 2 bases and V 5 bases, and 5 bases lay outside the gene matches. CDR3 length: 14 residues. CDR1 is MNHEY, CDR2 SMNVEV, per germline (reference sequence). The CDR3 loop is CASSPAGVPYEQYF. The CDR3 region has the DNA TGTGCCAGCAGTCCAGCGGGAGTACCCTACGAGCAGTACTTC.

This chain's CDR3 is CASSQTGLPGDTQYF. The CDR3 coding sequence is TGTGCCAGTAGTCAGACAGGGCTTCCCGGAGATACGCAGTATTTT. The chain is built from TRBV19 and TRBJ2-3; 7 nucleotides align to TRBD1. The CDR3 has 15 amino acids. Germline assignment: CDR1 LNHDA and CDR2 SQIVND (reference sequence). J lost 5 bases, V lost 5 bases, and 10 bases had no gene match.

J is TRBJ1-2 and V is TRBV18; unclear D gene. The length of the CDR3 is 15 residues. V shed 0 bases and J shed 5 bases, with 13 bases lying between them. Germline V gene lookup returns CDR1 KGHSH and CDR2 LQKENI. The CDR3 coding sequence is TGTGCCAGCTCACCACCCGAGGGCTTGAGGTATGGCTACACCTTC. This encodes CASSPPEGLRYGYTF.

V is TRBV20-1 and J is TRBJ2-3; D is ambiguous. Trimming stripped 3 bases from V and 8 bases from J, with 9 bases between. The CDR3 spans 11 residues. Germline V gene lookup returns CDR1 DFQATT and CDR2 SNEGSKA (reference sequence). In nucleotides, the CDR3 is TGCAGTGCTAGTGACATACCTACGCAGTATTTT. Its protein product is CSASDIPTQYF.

The DNA for the CDR3 is TGTGCCATCAGTTCGGACAGGGGGCGGACCGGGGAGCTGTTTTTT. This encodes CAISSDRGRTGELFF. The chain combines TRBV10-3 with TRBJ2-2; 11 nucleotides line up with TRBD1. CDR3 size: 15 residues. V lost 5 bases, J lost 5 bases, and 4 bases stayed unmatched. The germline CDR1 and CDR2 sequences are ENHRY and SYGVKD.

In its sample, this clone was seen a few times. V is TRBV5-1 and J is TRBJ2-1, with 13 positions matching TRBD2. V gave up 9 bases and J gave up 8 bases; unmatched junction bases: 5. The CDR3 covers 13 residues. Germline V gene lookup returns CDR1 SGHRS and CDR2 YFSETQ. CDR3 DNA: TGCGCCACTCGTGGACTAGCGGGGGATGAGCAGTTCTTC. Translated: CATRGLAGDEQFF.